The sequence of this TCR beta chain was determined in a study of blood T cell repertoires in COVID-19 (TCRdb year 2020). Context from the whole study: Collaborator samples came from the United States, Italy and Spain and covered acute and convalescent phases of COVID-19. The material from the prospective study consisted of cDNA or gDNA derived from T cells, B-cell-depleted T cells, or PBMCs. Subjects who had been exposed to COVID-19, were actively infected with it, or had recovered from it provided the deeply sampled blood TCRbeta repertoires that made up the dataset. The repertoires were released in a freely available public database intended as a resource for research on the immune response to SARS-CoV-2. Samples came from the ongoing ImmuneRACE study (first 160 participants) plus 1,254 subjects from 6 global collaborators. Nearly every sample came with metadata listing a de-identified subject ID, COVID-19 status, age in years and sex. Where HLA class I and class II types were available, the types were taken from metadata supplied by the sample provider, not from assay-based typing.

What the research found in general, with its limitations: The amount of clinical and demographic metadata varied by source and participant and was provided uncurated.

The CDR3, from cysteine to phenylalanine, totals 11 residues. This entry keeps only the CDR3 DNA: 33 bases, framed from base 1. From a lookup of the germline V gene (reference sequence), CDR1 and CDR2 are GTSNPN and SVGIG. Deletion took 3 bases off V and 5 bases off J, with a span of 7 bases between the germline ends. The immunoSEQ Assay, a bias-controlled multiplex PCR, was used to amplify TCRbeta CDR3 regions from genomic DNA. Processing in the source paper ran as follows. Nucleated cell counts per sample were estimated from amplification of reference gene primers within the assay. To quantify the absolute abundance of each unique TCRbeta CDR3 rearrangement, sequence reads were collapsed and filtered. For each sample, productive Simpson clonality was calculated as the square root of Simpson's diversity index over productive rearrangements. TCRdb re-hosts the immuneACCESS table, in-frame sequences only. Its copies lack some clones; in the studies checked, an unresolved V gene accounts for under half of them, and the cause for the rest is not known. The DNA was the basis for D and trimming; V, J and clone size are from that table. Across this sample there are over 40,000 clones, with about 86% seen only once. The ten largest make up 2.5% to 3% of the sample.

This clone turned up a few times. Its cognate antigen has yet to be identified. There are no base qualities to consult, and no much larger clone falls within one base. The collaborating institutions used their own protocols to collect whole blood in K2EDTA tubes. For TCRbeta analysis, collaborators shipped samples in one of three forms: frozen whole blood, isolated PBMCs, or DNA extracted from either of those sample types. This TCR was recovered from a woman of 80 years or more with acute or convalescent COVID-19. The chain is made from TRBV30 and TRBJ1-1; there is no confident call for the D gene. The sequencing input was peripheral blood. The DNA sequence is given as TGTGCCTGGAGGGGGAGGACTGAAGCTTTCTTT. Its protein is CAWRGRTEAFF.